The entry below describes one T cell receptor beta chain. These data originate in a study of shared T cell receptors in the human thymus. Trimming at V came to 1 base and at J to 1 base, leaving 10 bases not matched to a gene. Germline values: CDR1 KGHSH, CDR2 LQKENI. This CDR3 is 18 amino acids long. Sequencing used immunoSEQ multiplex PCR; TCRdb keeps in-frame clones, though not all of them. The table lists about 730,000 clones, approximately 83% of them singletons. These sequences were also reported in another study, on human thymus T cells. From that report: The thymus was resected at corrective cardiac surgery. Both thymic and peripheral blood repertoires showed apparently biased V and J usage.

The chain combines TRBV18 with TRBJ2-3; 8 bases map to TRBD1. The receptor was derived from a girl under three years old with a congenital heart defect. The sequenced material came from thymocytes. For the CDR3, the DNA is TGTGCCAGCTCACCACTACTCCCGGACAGGGATCGCACAGATACGCAGTATTTT. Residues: CASSPLLPDRDRTDTQYF. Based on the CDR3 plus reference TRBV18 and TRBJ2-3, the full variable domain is NAGVMQNPRHLVRRRGQEARLRCSPMKGHSHVYWYRQLPEEGLKFMVYLQKENIIDESGMPKERFSAEFPKEGPSILRIQQVVRGDSAAYFCASSPLLPDRDRTDTQYFGPGTRLTVL.